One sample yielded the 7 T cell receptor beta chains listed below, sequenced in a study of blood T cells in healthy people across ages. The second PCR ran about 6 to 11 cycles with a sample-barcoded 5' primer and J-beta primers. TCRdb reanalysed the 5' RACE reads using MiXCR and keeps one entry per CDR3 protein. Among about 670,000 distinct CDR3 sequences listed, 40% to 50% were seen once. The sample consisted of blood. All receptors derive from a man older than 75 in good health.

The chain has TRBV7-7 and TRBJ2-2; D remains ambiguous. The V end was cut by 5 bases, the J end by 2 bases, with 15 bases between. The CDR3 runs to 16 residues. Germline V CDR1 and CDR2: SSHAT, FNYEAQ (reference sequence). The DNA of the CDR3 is TGTGCCAGCAGCCCAGGCCTGTCTAGTAACACCGGGGAGCTGTTTTTT. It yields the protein CASSPGLSSNTGELFF.

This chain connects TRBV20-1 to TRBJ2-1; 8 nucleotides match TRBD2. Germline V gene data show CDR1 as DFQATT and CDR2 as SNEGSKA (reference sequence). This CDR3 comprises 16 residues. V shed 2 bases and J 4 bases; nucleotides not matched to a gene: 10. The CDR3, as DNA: TGCAGTGCTAGACTTGGGGCGGGGGGAAATTACAATGAGCAGTTCTTC. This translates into CSARLGAGGNYNEQFF.

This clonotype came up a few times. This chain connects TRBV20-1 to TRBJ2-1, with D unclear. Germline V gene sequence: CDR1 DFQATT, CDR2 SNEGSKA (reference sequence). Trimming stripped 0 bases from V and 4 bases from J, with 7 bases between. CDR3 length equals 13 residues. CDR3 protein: CSARDQVYNEQFF. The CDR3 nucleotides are TGCAGTGCTAGAGATCAGGTGTACAATGAGCAGTTCTTC.

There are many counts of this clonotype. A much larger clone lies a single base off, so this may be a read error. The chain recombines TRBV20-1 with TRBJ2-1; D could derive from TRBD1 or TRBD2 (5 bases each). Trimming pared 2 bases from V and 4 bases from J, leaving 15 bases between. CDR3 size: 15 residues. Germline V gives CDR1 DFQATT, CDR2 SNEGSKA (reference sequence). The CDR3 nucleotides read TGCAGTGCTAGACTGAGGGGTGAGGGGTACAATGAGCAGTTCTTC. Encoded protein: CSARLRGEGYNEQFF.

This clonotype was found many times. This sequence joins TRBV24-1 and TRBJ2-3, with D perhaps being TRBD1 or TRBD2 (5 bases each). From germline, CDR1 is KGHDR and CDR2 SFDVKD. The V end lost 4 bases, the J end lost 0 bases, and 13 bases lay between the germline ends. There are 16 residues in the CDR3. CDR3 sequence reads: CATSDPGLDSTDTQYF. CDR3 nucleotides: TGTGCCACCAGTGACCCGGGGCTGGATAGCACAGATACGCAGTATTTT.

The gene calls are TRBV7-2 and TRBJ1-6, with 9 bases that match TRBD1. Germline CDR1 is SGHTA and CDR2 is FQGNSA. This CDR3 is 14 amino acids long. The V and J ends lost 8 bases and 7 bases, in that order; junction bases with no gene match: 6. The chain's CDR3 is CASGDRVKNSPLHF. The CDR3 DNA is TGTGCCAGCGGGGACAGGGTCAAAAATTCACCCCTCCACTTT.

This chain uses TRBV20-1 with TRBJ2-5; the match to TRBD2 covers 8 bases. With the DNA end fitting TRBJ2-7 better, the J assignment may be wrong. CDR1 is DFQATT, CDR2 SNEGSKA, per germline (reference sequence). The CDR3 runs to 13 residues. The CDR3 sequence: CSVFGRASTEQYF. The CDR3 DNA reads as TGCAGTGTCTTCGGGAGGGCCTCTACCGAGCAGTACTTC.